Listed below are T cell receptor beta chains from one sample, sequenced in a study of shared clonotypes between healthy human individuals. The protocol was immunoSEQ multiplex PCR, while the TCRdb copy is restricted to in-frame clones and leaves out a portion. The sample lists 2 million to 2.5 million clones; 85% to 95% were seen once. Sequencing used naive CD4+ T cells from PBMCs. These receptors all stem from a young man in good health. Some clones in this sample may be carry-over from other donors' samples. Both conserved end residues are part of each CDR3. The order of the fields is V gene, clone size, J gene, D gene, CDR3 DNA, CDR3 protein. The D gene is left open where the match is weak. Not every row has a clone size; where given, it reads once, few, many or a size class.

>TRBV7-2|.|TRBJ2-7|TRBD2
TGTGCCAGCAGCTTAGAGGTAGCGGGAGTGGGAGAGCAGTACTTC
CASSLEVAGVGEQYF
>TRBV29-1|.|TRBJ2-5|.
TGCAGCGTTAAAAAACTGGGTAGCTACATTGAGAAAGAGACCCAGTACTTC
CSVKKLGSYIEKETQYF
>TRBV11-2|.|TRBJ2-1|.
TGTGCCAGCAGCTCGGGCCCCGCGGGCGCCTACAATGAGCAGTTCTTC
CASSSGPAGAYNEQFF
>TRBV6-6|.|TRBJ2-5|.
TGTGCCAGCAGTTACTCGGGGGACTACCAAGAGACCCAGTACTTC
CASSYSGDYQETQYF
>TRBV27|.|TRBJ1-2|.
.
CASSFFFGQGNSLNYGYTF
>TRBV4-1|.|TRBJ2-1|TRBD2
TGCGCCAGCAGGCCCCCGGGACTAGCCATCGAGCAGTTCTTC
CASRPPGLAIEQFF
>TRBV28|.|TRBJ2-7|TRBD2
TGTGCCAGCAGTCCCACGGAGGGTAGCGGGCCTTCCTACGAGCAGTACTTC
CASSPTEGSGPSYEQYF
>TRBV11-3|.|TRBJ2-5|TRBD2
TGCGCCAGCTTCGGGCTAGCGGGAGGGGCAGAGACCCAGTACTTC
CASFGLAGGAETQYF
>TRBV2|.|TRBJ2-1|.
TGTGCCAGCAGTGCGGCTAGGCTGAGCTCCTACAATGAGCAGTTCTTC
CASSAARLSSYNEQFF
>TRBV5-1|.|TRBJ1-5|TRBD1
TGCGCCAGCAGCCAGACAGGGGGCGATCAGCCCCAGCATTTT
CASSQTGGDQPQHF
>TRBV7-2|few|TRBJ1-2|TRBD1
TGTGCCAGCAGCACAGACAGGGGGCTGTATGGCTACACCTTC
CASSTDRGLYGYTF
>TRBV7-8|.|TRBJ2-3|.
TGTGCCAGCAGCCACGTAGCAGATACGCAGTATTTT
CASSHVADTQYF